This is a list of T cell receptor beta chains from one sample in a study of T-cell reconstitution after alpha-beta-depleted transplantation in children. TCRdb re-derived calls from the PCR reads in MiXCR, one entry per CDR3 protein. In the table there are about 250,000 distinct CDR3 sequences, more than 20% of which are singletons. The specimen comprised PBMCs, mostly from graft donor cells, sampled 360 days after TCRalphabeta/CD19-depleted stem cell transplant. The receptors derive from a female patient aged 2 to 10 who had a stem cell transplant for congenital amegakaryocytic thrombocytopenia, so the T cells may come from the graft donor. The CDR3 runs from the conserved cysteine through the conserved F or W. The D gene is left open where the match is weak. Expanded clones are given a class, and other clones once, few, many or no size at all.

d_gene	abundance	v_gene	j_gene	CDR3aa	CDR3nt
TRBD2	-	TRBV20-1	TRBJ2-7	CSARVSAGFSYEQYF	TGCAGTGCTAGAGTTTCAGCGGGGTTTTCCTACGAGCAGTACTTC
TRBD1	-	TRBV30	TRBJ2-7	CAWSARDRAYEQYF	TGTGCCTGGAGTGCCCGGGACAGGGCCTACGAGCAGTACTTC
-	-	TRBV4-3	TRBJ2-7	CASSQEMSSYEQYF	TGCGCCAGCAGCCAAGAGATGTCTTCCTACGAGCAGTACTTC
-	once	TRBV4-1	TRBJ2-5	CASSQGGLETQYF	TGCGCCAGCAGCCAGGGGGGATTGGAGACCCAGTACTTC
-	few	TRBV4-2	TRBJ1-4	CASSQSPGATNEKLFF	TGTGCCAGCAGCCAATCCCCAGGGGCAACTAATGAAAAACTGTTTTTT
-	few	TRBV4-3	TRBJ2-6	CASSRVGFSGANVLTF	TGCGCCAGCAGCCGTGTTGGCTTCTCTGGGGCCAACGTCCTGACTTTC
-	few	TRBV28	TRBJ2-1	CASSRQYEQFF	TGTGCCAGCAGTCGACAGTATGAGCAGTTCTTC
TRBD1	-	TRBV30	TRBJ2-1	CACSSGQGFNEQFF	TGTGCCTGCTCATCGGGACAGGGCTTCAATGAGCAGTTCTTC
-	-	TRBV19	TRBJ2-2	CASSTQPTGELFF	TGTGCCAGTAGTACACAGCCCACCGGGGAGCTGTTTTTT
TRBD2	-	TRBV5-1	TRBJ2-1	CASSLAGAGGLNEQFF	TGCGCCAGCAGCTTGGCCGGGGCGGGGGGACTCAATGAGCAGTTCTTC
-	-	TRBV15	TRBJ2-1	CATSRDPGWAYNEQFF	TGTGCCACCAGCAGAGATCCAGGCTGGGCCTACAATGAGCAGTTCTTC
-	-	TRBV3-1	TRBJ1-1	CASSQTWSSEAFF	TGTGCCAGCAGCCAGACATGGTCCTCTGAAGCTTTCTTT
-	-	TRBV4-3	TRBJ2-7	CASSQAQVEGYEQYF	TGCGCCAGCAGCCAAGCCCAGGTTGAGGGCTACGAGCAGTACTTC
TRBD1	-	TRBV11-2	TRBJ2-1	CASSLDWDRSNEQFF	TGTGCCAGCAGCTTAGATTGGGACAGGTCCAATGAGCAGTTCTTC
-	many	TRBV12-3/TRBV12-4	TRBJ2-3	CASSKLAVTDTQYF	TGTGCCAGCAGTAAGTTGGCAGTCACAGATACGCAGTATTTT
TRBD2	-	TRBV20-1	TRBJ2-2	CSASWGEGSGELFF	TGCAGTGCCAGTTGGGGGGAGGGTTCCGGGGAGCTGTTTTTT
-	few	TRBV7-9	TRBJ1-4	CASSSRQSINEKLFF	TGTGCCAGCAGCTCTCGACAGTCTATTAATGAAAAACTGTTTTTT
-	-	TRBV4-3	TRBJ2-7	CASSQDRSYEQYF	TGCGCCAGCAGCCAAGATCGATCCTACGAGCAGTACTTC
TRBD1	-	TRBV12-3/TRBV12-4	TRBJ2-4	CASRGQGAGAKNIQYF	TGTGCCAGCAGGGGACAGGGGGCGGGGGCCAAAAACATTCAGTACTTC
-	-	TRBV25-1	TRBJ2-2	CASSEFTSFSNGELFF	TGTGCCAGCAGTGAATTCACGTCCTTCTCGAACGGGGAGCTGTTTTTT
-	many	TRBV28	TRBJ2-4	CASSSPAIQYF	TGTGCCAGCAGTTCCCCGGCCATTCAGTACTTC
-	many	TRBV5-1	TRBJ2-6	CASSLSTGANVLTF	TGCGCCAGCAGCTTGTCCACTGGGGCCAACGTCCTGACTTTC
-	-	TRBV29-1	TRBJ2-5	CSANIRGWETQYF	TGCAGCGCCAATATACGGGGTTGGGAGACCCAGTACTTC
TRBD1	many	TRBV5-1	TRBJ1-4	CASSLTGATNEKLFF	TGCGCCAGCAGCTTGACAGGGGCCACTAATGAAAAACTGTTTTTT
-	-	TRBV12-3/TRBV12-4	TRBJ2-3	CTSSFGTSPFTDTQYF	TGTACCAGCAGTTTTGGTACTAGCCCCTTCACAGATACGCAGTATTTT
-	-	TRBV20-1	TRBJ2-3	CSARPLRDRLASTDTQYF	TGCAGTGCTAGACCCCTGCGGGACAGATTAGCTAGCACAGATACGCAGTATTTT
TRBD1	few	TRBV6-2/TRBV6-3	TRBJ1-1	CASSYVGTGMNTEAFF	TGTGCCAGCAGTTACGTCGGGACAGGGATGAACACTGAAGCTTTCTTT
-	few	TRBV6-5	TRBJ2-2	CASGRAGELFF	TGTGCCAGCGGCAGGGCCGGGGAGCTGTTTTTT
-	-	TRBV12-3/TRBV12-4	TRBJ1-1	CASSPQAVMNTEAFF	TGTGCCAGCAGCCCCCAAGCAGTCATGAACACTGAAGCTTTCTTT
-	few	TRBV12-3/TRBV12-4	TRBJ1-3	CASSRGNTIYF	TGTGCCAGCAGTCGTGGAAACACCATATATTTT
-	few	TRBV21-1	TRBJ1-4	CASSKAIEGQELNEKLFF	TGTGCCAGCAGCAAAGCTATCGAGGGACAGGAGCTTAATGAAAAACTGTTTTTT
-	few	TRBV12-3/TRBV12-4	TRBJ2-5	CASSLVSPQETQYF	TGTGCCAGCAGTTTGGTTTCTCCTCAAGAGACCCAGTACTTC
-	few	TRBV9	TRBJ1-1	CASKGDHTEAFF	TGTGCCAGCAAGGGGGATCACACTGAAGCTTTCTTT
TRBD1	-	TRBV7-2	TRBJ2-7	CASSLGAGGFYEQYF	TGTGCCAGCAGCTTAGGAGCAGGGGGCTTCTACGAGCAGTACTTC
TRBD1	few	TRBV10-3	TRBJ2-3	CAISEDRGRGTDTQYF	TGTGCCATTTCGGAGGACAGGGGGCGAGGCACAGATACGCAGTATTTT
-	few	TRBV11-2	TRBJ2-5	CASSTHREGQTQYF	TGTGCCAGCAGCACCCATAGAGAGGGCCAGACCCAGTACTTC
-	few	TRBV2	TRBJ2-7	CASQPRWRAYEQYF	TGTGCCAGCCAACCCAGATGGCGAGCCTACGAGCAGTACTTC
TRBD1	few	TRBV25-1	TRBJ2-7	CASSEFRQGRKEQYF	TGTGCCAGCAGTGAATTCAGACAGGGGAGGAAAGAGCAGTACTTC
TRBD2	-	TRBV11-2	TRBJ2-1	CASSWGTSGRNEQFF	TGTGCCAGCAGCTGGGGGACTAGCGGGAGGAATGAGCAGTTCTTC
TRBD1	-	TRBV4-1	TRBJ2-3	CASSQTGSRGDTQYF	TGCGCCAGCAGCCAGACAGGGTCCAGGGGAGATACGCAGTATTTT
TRBD2	few	TRBV11-2	TRBJ2-4	CASSLASGSRDIQYF	TGTGCCAGCAGCTTGGCTAGCGGGAGCAGGGACATTCAGTACTTC
TRBD1	-	TRBV5-1	TRBJ2-1	CASSPPGTGGGGQFF	TGCGCCAGCAGCCCACCCGGGACAGGGGGCGGTGGACAGTTCTTC
TRBD2	few	TRBV28	TRBJ2-1	CATTSVGYNEQFF	TGTGCCACGACTAGCGTGGGATACAATGAGCAGTTCTTC
-	-	TRBV5-1	TRBJ2-7	CASSGGSLFTYEQYF	TGCGCCAGCAGCGGAGGGAGCCTGTTTACCTACGAGCAGTACTTC
-	few	TRBV20-1	TRBJ1-1	CSAISLNTEAFF	TGCAGTGCTATTTCCCTGAACACTGAAGCTTTCTTT
-	-	TRBV18	TRBJ1-6	CASSPHPPGNSPLHF	TGTGCCAGCTCACCGCACCCACCAGGGAATTCACCCCTCCACTTT
-	-	TRBV12-3/TRBV12-4	TRBJ1-2	CASSLAGGNYGYTF	TGTGCCAGCAGTTTAGCGGGCGGGAACTATGGCTACACCTTC